This T cell receptor (beta chain) was observed in a study of blood T cell repertoires in COVID-19. The CDR3 is 16 amino acids. The V and J ends lost 3 bases and 1 base, in that order; junction bases with no gene match: 7. The germline V gene has CDR1 SGHRS and CDR2 YFSETQ. Libraries were prepared by immunoSEQ multiplex PCR; TCRdb keeps only in-frame clonotypes and omits some of them. Among about 200,000 clones, around 90% were seen once, and the ten largest hold approximately 2.4%. Clinical history reported by participants formed the basis on which cohorts were assigned. Recovery meant two consecutive negative NP/OP PCR tests, professional clearance, or resolved symptoms.

The origin of this receptor is a woman in her twenties or thirties who had recovered from COVID-19. The V gene is TRBV5-1, the J gene TRBJ1-2; 9 nucleotides line up with TRBD1. Sample: PBMCs or T cells enriched from blood (not recorded which). Here the CDR3 reads CASSYTGTGSNYGYTF. Here the CDR3 DNA reads TGCGCCAGCAGCTATACCGGGACAGGGAGTAACTATGGCTACACCTTC.